The rows below give T cell receptor beta chains drawn from one sample of a study of graft-versus-host responses after intestinal transplantation. Repertoires were generated with immunoSEQ multiplex PCR, while TCRdb's copy carries only in-frame clones and drops some. The data hold fewer than 95,000 clones, with 94% observed a single time. Their antigens remain unidentified. Sequencing was performed on unstimulated CD4+ T cells sorted from spleen or lymph node cells, taken before transplant. These receptors were taken from a human donor who was the organ donor for an intestinal transplant. The CDR3 runs from the conserved cysteine through the conserved F or W. The order of the fields is clone size, J gene, V gene, D gene, CDR3 DNA, CDR3 protein. A D gene is named only where the DNA matches it firmly. Size tells how often a clone was seen (once, few, many) or the class of an expanded clone, and some rows leave it out.

clone size: NA
J gene: TRBJ2-5
V gene: TRBV7-7
D gene: NA
CDR3 DNA: TGTGCCAGCAGTCTCGGGCAGGGAGAGACCCAGTACTTC
CDR3 protein: CASSLGQGETQYF

clone size: once
J gene: TRBJ1-1
V gene: TRBV29-1
D gene: TRBD1
CDR3 DNA: TGCAGCGGCACCCTAGCGGGACAGAAGAACACTGAAGCTTTCTTT
CDR3 protein: CSGTLAGQKNTEAFF

clone size: NA
J gene: TRBJ2-3
V gene: TRBV5-1
D gene: TRBD2
CDR3 DNA: TGCGCCAGCAGCTTCCCTAGCGGGGGGGGATACACAGATACGCAGTATTTT
CDR3 protein: CASSFPSGGGYTDTQYF

clone size: NA
J gene: TRBJ2-7
V gene: TRBV27
D gene: TRBD2
CDR3 DNA: TGTGCCAGCAGCAGCGGGGGCGGCGAGCAGTACTTC
CDR3 protein: CASSSGGGEQYF

clone size: NA
J gene: TRBJ1-1
V gene: TRBV5-1
D gene: NA
CDR3 DNA: TGCGCCAGCAGCTTGGCGGGGGTCACTGAAGCTTTCTTT
CDR3 protein: CASSLAGVTEAFF

clone size: NA
J gene: TRBJ2-5
V gene: TRBV7-3
D gene: TRBD2
CDR3 DNA: TGTGCCAGCAGCCGGACTAGCGGGGAGTATGAGACCCAGTACTTC
CDR3 protein: CASSRTSGEYETQYF

clone size: NA
J gene: TRBJ2-5
V gene: TRBV5-5
D gene: NA
CDR3 DNA: TGTGCCAGCAGCTTACAAGAGACCCAGTACTTC
CDR3 protein: CASSLQETQYF

clone size: NA
J gene: TRBJ2-7
V gene: TRBV5-1
D gene: NA
CDR3 DNA: TGCGCCAGCAGCTCAGGGAGTACTACCTACGAGCAGTACTTC
CDR3 protein: CASSSGSTTYEQYF

clone size: NA
J gene: TRBJ2-7
V gene: TRBV5-1
D gene: TRBD1
CDR3 DNA: TGCGCCAGCACGGACCGTCCGGGACAGGGGGCCTACGAGCAGTACTTC
CDR3 protein: CASTDRPGQGAYEQYF

clone size: NA
J gene: TRBJ2-3
V gene: TRBV5-4
D gene: TRBD2
CDR3 DNA: TGTGCCAGCAGCGGAGTGGCTAGCGGGGCTCCTAGCACAGATACGCAGTATTTT
CDR3 protein: CASSGVASGAPSTDTQYF

clone size: NA
J gene: TRBJ2-2
V gene: TRBV7-2
D gene: NA
CDR3 DNA: TGTGCCAGCAGCTTACTGGCCGGGAGTGCTAACACCGGGGAGCTGTTTTTT
CDR3 protein: CASSLLAGSANTGELFF

clone size: NA
J gene: TRBJ2-7
V gene: TRBV14
D gene: NA
CDR3 DNA: TGTGCCAGCAGCCAAAACAGGGACGAGCAGTACTTC
CDR3 protein: CASSQNRDEQYF

clone size: NA
J gene: TRBJ1-2
V gene: TRBV21-1
D gene: NA
CDR3 DNA: TGTGCCAGCAGCAGATGGTCGCGGGACCGTGGTGGGTATGGCTACACCTTC
CDR3 protein: CASSRWSRDRGGYGYTF

clone size: NA
J gene: TRBJ2-7
V gene: TRBV7-6
D gene: TRBD2
CDR3 DNA: TGTGCCAGCAGCTTACAGGTGGGGGGGGACGAGCAGTACTTC
CDR3 protein: CASSLQVGGDEQYF

clone size: NA
J gene: TRBJ1-5
V gene: TRBV18
D gene: NA
CDR3 DNA: TGTGCCAGCTCACCCTCAGGGACGAAAGAGCAGCCCCAGCATTTT
CDR3 protein: CASSPSGTKEQPQHF

clone size: NA
J gene: TRBJ2-2
V gene: TRBV5-4
D gene: NA
CDR3 DNA: TGTGCCAGCAAAAGAACCTACTTGGCGAACACCGGGGAGCTGTTTTTT
CDR3 protein: CASKRTYLANTGELFF

clone size: NA
J gene: TRBJ1-5
V gene: TRBV10-1
D gene: NA
CDR3 DNA: TGCGCCAGCAGTAACCGACAGGCCCAGGATAGCAATCAGCCCCAGCATTTT
CDR3 protein: CASSNRQAQDSNQPQHF

clone size: NA
J gene: TRBJ1-2
V gene: TRBV5-4
D gene: NA
CDR3 DNA: TGTGCCAGCAGCTTGGCCCGGGACACCGGCGCTAACTATGGCTACACCTTC
CDR3 protein: CASSLARDTGANYGYTF

clone size: NA
J gene: TRBJ1-1
V gene: TRBV5-4
D gene: TRBD1
CDR3 DNA: TGTGCCAGCCTCTCGGACAGGTTTAACACTGAAGCTTTCTTT
CDR3 protein: CASLSDRFNTEAFF

clone size: NA
J gene: TRBJ2-3
V gene: TRBV5-1
D gene: TRBD2
CDR3 DNA: TGCGCCAGCAGCTTGGGGACTAGCGGCACAGATACGCAGTATTTT
CDR3 protein: CASSLGTSGTDTQYF

clone size: NA
J gene: TRBJ2-7
V gene: TRBV9
D gene: NA
CDR3 DNA: TGTGCCAGCAGCGTAGGTGTGGGGCCCCACGAGCAGTACTTC
CDR3 protein: CASSVGVGPHEQYF

clone size: NA
J gene: TRBJ2-3
V gene: TRBV25-1
D gene: TRBD1
CDR3 DNA: TGTGCCAGCAGTGAACAAACAGGGGGGACGCAGTATTTT
CDR3 protein: CASSEQTGGTQYF